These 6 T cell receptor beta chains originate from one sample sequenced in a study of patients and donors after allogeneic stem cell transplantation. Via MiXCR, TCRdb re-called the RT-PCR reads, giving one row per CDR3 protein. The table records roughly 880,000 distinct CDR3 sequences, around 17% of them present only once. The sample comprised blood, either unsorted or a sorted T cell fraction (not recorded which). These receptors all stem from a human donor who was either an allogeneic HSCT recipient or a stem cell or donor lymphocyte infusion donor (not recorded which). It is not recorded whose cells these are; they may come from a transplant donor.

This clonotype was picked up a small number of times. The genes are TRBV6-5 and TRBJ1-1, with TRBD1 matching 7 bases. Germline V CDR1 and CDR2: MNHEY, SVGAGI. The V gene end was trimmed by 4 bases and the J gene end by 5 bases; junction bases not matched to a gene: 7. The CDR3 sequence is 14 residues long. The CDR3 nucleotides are TGTGCCAGCAGTTGGGAGACAGGGCGGACTGAAGCTTTCTTT. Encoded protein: CASSWETGRTEAFF.

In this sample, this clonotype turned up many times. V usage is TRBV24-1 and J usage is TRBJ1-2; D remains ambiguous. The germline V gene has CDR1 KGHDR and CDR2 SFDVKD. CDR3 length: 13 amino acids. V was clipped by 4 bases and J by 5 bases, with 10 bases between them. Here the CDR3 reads CATSDLTTYGYTF. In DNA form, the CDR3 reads TGTGCCACCAGTGACCTAACAACGTATGGCTACACCTTC.

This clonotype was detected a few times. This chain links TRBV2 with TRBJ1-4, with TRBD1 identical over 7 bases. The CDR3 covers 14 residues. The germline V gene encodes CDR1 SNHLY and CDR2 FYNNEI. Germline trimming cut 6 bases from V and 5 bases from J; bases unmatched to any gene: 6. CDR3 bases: TGTGCCAGCAGCCGGGACAGCCTCAATGAAAAACTGTTTTTT. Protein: CASSRDSLNEKLFF. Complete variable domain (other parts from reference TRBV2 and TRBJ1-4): EPEVTQTPSHQVTQMGQEVILRCVPISNHLYFYWYRQILGQKVEFLVSFYNNEISEKSEIFDDQFSVERPDGSNFTLKIRSTKLEDSAMYFCASSRDSLNEKLFFGSGTQLSVL.

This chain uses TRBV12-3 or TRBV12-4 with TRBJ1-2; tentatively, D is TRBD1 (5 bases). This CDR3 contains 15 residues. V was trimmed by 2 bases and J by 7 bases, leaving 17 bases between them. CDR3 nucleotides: TGTGCCAGCAGTTTACCGGGGGTTGGGGGAGGTGGCTACACCTTC. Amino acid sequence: CASSLPGVGGGGYTF.

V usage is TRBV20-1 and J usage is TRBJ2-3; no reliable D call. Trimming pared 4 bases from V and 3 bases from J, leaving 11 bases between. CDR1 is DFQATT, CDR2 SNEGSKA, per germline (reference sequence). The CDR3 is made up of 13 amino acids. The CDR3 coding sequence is TGCAGTGCTATGACAACGACGACAGATACGCAGTATTTT. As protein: CSAMTTTTDTQYF.

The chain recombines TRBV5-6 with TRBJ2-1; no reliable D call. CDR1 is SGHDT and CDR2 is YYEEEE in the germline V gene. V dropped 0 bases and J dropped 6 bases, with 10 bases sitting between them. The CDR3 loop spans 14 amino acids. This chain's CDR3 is CASSLDFLGNEQFF. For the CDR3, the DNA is TGTGCCAGCAGCTTGGATTTTCTGGGCAATGAGCAGTTCTTC.